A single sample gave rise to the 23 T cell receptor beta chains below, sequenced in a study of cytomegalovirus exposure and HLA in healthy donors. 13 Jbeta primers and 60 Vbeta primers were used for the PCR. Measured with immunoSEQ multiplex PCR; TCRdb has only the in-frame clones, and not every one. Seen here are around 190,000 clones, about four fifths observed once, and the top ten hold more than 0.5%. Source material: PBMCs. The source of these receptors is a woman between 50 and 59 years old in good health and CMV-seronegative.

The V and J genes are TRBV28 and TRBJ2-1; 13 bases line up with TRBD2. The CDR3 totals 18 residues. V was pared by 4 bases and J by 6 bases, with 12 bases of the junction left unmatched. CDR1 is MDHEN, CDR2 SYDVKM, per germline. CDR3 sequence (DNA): TGTGCCAGCAGTTCCCATACTAGCGGGAGGGCTAGCTCCAATGAGCAGTTCTTC. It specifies CASSSHTSGRASSNEQFF.

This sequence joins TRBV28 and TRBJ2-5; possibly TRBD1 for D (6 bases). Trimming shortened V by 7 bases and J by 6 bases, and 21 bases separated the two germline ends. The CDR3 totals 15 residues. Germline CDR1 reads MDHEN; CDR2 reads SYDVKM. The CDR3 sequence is CASTHPYEGVKTQYF. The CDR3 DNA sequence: TGTGCCAGCACCCACCCTTATGAGGGGGTCAAGACCCAGTACTTC.

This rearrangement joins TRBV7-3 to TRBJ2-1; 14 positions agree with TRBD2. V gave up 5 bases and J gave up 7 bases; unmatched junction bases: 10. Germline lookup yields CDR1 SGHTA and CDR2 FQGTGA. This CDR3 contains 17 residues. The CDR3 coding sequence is TGTGCCAGCAGCCCCACCCGGACTAGCGGGGGGCGTAATGAGCAGTTCTTC. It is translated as CASSPTRTSGGRNEQFF.

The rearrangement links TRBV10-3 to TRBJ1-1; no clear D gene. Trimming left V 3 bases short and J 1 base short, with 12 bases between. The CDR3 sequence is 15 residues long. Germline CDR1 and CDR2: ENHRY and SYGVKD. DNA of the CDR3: TGTGCCATCAGTGATTGGGAGGTGGGGAACACTGAAGCTTTCTTT. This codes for CAISDWEVGNTEAFF.

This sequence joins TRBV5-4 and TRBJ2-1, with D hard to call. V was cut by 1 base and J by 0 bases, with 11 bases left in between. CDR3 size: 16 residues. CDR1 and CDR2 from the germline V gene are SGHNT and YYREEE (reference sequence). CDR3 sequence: CASSLSGSNSYNEQFF. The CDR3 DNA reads TGTGCCAGCAGCTTGTCCGGGTCAAACTCCTACAATGAGCAGTTCTTC.

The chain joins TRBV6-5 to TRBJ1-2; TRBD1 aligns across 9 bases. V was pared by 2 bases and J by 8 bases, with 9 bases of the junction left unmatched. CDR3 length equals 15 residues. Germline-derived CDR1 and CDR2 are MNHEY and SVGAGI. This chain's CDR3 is CASSYGPGQGYGYTF. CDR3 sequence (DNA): TGTGCCAGCAGTTACGGCCCGGGACAGGGTTACGGCTACACCTTC.

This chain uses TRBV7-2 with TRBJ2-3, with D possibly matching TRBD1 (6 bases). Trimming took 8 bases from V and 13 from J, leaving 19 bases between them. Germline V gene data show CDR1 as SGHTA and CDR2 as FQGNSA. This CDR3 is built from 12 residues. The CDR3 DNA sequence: TGTGCCAGCTCTATGAGCACAGGGAAGGAGTATTTT. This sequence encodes CASSMSTGKEYF.

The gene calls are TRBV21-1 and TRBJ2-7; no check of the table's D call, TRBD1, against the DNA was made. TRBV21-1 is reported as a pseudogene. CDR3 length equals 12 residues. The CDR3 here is CARVRQSYEQYF. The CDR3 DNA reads TGTGCCAGGGTTCGACAGTCCTACGAGCAGTACTTC.

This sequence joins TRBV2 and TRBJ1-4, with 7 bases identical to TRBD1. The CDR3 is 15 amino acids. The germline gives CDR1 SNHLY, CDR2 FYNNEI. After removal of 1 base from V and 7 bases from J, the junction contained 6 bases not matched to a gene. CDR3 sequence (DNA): TGTGCCAGCAGTGAAGTATTAGGGGGCGGTGAAAAACTGTTTTTT. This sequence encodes CASSEVLGGGEKLFF.

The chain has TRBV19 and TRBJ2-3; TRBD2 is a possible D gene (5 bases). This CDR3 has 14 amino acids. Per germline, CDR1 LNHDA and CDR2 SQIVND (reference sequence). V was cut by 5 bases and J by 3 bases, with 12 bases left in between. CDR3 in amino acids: CASSSGLGTDTQYF. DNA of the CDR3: TGTGCCAGTAGTTCCGGACTCGGAACAGATACGCAGTATTTT.

As DNA, the CDR3 is TGTGCCAGCAGGGACAGGTACAATGAGCAGTTCTTC. Its translation: CASRDRYNEQFF. The chain carries TRBV6-1 and TRBJ2-1, with 7 bases fitting TRBD1. Trimming removed 6 bases from V and 4 bases from J; junction bases left unmatched: 0. CDR1 is MNHNS and CDR2 is SASEGT in the germline V gene. This CDR3 has 12 residues.

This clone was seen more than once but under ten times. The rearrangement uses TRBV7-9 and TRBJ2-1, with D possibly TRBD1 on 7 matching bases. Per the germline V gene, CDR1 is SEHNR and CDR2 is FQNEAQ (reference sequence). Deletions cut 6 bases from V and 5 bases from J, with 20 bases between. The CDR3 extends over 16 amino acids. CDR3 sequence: CASRWDSTGGNNEQFF. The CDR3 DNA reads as TGTGCCAGCAGGTGGGACAGCACGGGCGGGAACAATGAGCAGTTCTTC.

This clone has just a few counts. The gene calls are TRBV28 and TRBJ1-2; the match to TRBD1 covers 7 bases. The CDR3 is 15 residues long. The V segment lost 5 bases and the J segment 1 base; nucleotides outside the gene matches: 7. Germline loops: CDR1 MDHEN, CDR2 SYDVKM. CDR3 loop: CASSPPDRINYGYTF. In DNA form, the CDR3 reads TGTGCCAGCAGTCCCCCGGACAGGATTAACTATGGCTACACCTTC.

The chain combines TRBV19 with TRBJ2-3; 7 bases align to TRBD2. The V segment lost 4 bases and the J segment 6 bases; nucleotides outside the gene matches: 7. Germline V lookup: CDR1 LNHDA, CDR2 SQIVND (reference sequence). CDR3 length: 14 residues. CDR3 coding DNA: TGTGCCAGTAGTACTCCCGAACTAGCGGATACGCAGTATTTT. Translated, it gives CASSTPELADTQYF.

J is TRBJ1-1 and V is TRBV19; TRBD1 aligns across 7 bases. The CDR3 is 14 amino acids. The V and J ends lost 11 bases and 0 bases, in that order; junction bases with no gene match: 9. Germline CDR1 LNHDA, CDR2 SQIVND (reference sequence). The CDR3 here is CAAGTDSMNTEAFF. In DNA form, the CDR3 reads TGTGCCGCCGGGACAGACTCCATGAACACTGAAGCTTTCTTT.

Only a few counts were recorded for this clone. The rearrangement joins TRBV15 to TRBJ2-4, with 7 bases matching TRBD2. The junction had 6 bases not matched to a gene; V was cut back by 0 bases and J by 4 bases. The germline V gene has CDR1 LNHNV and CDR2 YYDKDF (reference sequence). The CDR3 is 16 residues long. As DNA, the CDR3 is TGTGCCACCAGCAGAGAGCTGCAGGGAGGGAAAAACATTCAGTACTTC. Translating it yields CATSRELQGGKNIQYF.

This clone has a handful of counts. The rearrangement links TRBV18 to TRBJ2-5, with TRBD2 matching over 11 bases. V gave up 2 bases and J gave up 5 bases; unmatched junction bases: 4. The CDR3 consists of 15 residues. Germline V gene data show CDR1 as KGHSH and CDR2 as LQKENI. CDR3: CASSPGTSGRETQYF. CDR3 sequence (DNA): TGTGCCAGCTCACCAGGGACTAGCGGTCGGGAGACCCAGTACTTC.

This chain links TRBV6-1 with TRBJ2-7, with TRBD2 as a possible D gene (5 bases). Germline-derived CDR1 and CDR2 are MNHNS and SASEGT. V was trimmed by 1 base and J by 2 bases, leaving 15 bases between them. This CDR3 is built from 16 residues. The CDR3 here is CASSEGRSRFPYEQYF. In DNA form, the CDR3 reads TGTGCCAGCAGTGAAGGGAGGTCCCGTTTTCCCTACGAGCAGTACTTC.

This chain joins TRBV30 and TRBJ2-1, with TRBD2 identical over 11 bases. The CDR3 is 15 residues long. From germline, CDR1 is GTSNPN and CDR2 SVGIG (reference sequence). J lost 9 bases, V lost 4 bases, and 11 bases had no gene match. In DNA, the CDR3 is TGTGCCTGGAACCTTATAGCGGGGGGGTCAGCTGAGCAGTTCTTC. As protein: CAWNLIAGGSAEQFF.

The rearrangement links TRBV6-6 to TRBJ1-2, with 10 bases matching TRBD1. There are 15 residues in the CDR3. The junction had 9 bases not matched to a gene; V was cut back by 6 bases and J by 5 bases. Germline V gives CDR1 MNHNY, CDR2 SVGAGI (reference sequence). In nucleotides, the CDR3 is TGTGCCAGCAGCAATACCGGGACAGGGGTATATGGCTACACCTTC. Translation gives CASSNTGTGVYGYTF.

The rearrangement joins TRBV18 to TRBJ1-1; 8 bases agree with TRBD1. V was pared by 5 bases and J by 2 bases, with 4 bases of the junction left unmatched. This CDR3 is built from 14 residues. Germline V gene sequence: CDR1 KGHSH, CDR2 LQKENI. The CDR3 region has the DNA TGTGCCAGCTCATTAGGACAGGGCAACACTGAAGCTTTCTTT. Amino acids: CASSLGQGNTEAFF.

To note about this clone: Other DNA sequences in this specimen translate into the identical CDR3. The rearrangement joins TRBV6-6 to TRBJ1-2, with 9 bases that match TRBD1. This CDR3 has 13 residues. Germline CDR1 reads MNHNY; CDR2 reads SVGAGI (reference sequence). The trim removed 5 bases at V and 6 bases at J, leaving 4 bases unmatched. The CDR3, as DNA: TGTGCCAGCAGTAAACAGGGGGCGGATGGCTACACCTTC. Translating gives CASSKQGADGYTF.

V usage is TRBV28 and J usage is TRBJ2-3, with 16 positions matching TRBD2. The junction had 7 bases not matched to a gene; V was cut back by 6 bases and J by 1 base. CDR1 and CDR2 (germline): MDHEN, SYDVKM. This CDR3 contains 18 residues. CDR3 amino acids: CASSTGTSGRAGTDTQYF. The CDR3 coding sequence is TGTGCCAGCAGCACCGGGACTAGCGGGAGGGCCGGCACAGATACGCAGTATTTT.